This passage covers 9 T cell receptor beta chains from one sample sequenced in a study of shared clonotypes between healthy human individuals. CD8 cells classed as naive were CD45RO-negative and positively selected for CCR7, excluding terminally differentiated effector memory CD45RA+ cells. TCRdb's copy holds only in-frame clones and misses some; the assay was immunoSEQ multiplex PCR. The data show roughly 2,000,000 clones, less than 95% seen once. Sample: naive CD8+ T cells sorted from blood. The receptors were gathered from a man aged 18 to 30 in good health.

The V and J genes are TRBV25-1 and TRBJ2-1; no clear D. Germline values: CDR1 MGHDK, CDR2 SYGVNS. This CDR3 is built from 12 residues. V dropped 4 bases and J dropped 5 bases, with 6 bases sitting between them. The CDR3 protein is CASSVRNNEQFF. CDR3 nucleotide sequence: TGTGCCAGCAGTGTACGCAACAATGAGCAGTTCTTC.

This clone appeared once. This chain connects TRBV7-8 to TRBJ1-1; TRBD1 agrees at 8 bases. The CDR3 length is 14 residues. V dropped 5 bases and J dropped 1; count of bases not matched to a gene: 3. Germline CDR1 reads SGHVS; CDR2 reads FQNEAQ. CDR3 amino acids: CASSLQGENTEAFF. The CDR3 DNA follows: TGTGCCAGCAGCCTACAGGGGGAGAACACTGAAGCTTTCTTT.

The chain joins TRBV13 to TRBJ2-3; TRBD1 or TRBD2 may be the D gene (5 bases each). The V and J ends lost 5 bases and 4 bases respectively, with 16 bases between them. Per germline, CDR1 PRHDT and CDR2 FYEKMQ (reference sequence). The length of the CDR3 is 15 residues. CDR3 amino acids: CASSPGRVAADTQYF. The CDR3 DNA reads TGTGCCAGCAGCCCGGGACGGGTCGCAGCAGATACGCAGTATTTT.

The chain couples TRBV10-2 to TRBJ1-5; 9 nucleotides align to TRBD1. Trimming cost V 10 bases and J 2 bases; bases outside gene matches: 6. CDR1 WSHSY and CDR2 SAAADI come from the germline V gene. The length of the CDR3 is 14 residues. CDR3 DNA sequence: TGCGCCACCAGGGACAGGGTAGGCAATCAGCCCCAGCATTTT. It is translated as CATRDRVGNQPQHF.

The chain employs TRBV13 and TRBJ2-3; the D is unclear. CDR3 length equals 14 residues. V lost 3 bases and J 2 bases, leaving 9 bases between the germline ends. Germline CDR1 reads PRHDT; CDR2 reads FYEKMQ (reference sequence). CDR3 in DNA: TGTGCCAGCAGCTTCCGTAAACTCACAGATACGCAGTATTTT. Translated, it gives CASSFRKLTDTQYF.

The rearrangement uses TRBV27 and TRBJ2-2, with a possible D match to TRBD1 (5 bases). With 1 base removed from V and 5 bases from J, the gap between germline ends came to 17 bases. Germline V gene lookup returns CDR1 MNHEY and CDR2 SMNVEV (reference sequence). The CDR3 runs to 17 residues. CDR3 nucleotides: TGTGCCAGCAGTTTATTGGAAGCAAGGGCAGGGACCGGGGAGCTGTTTTTT. Protein: CASSLLEARAGTGELFF.

The J gene is TRBJ1-1, the V gene TRBV4-1; D is ambiguous. Germline V lookup: CDR1 MGHRA, CDR2 YSYEKL. The CDR3 runs 14 residues. Trimming shortened V by 4 bases and J by 6 bases, and 15 bases separated the two germline ends. DNA for the CDR3: TGCGCCAGCAGCCCACCTGGGAGAGTAGCTGAAGCTTTCTTT. It translates to CASSPPGRVAEAFF.

The gene calls are TRBV11-2 and TRBJ2-7, with 7 bases matching TRBD1. The CDR3 spans 15 residues. V shed 5 bases, J shed 2 bases, and the junction held 9 bases outside the gene matches. In germline, CDR1 is SGHAT, CDR2 FQNNGV. CDR3: CASSPTGDITYEQYF. CDR3 coding DNA: TGTGCCAGCAGCCCAACAGGGGATATTACCTACGAGCAGTACTTC.

The V gene is TRBV7-6, the J gene TRBJ2-7, with 10 bases fitting TRBD1. Per the germline V gene, CDR1 is SGHVS and CDR2 is FNYEAQ. J lost 5 bases, V lost 4 bases, and 5 bases had no gene match. The length of the CDR3 is 14 residues. CDR3 in DNA: TGTGCCAGCAGCTCCCTGACAGGGGGCCACGAGCAGTACTTC. This sequence encodes CASSSLTGGHEQYF.